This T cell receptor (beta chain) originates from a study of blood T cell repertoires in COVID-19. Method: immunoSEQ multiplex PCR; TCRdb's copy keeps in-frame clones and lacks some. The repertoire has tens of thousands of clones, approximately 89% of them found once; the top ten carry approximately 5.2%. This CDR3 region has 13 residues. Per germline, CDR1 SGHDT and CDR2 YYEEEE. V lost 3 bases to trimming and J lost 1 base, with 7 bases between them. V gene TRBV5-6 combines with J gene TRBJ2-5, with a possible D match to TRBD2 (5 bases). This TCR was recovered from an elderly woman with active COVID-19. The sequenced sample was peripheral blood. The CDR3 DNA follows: TGTGCCAGCAGCTCCCGGGGCCAAGAGACCCAGTACTTC. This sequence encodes CASSSRGQETQYF.